The 5 T cell receptor beta chains below all came from one sample that was sequenced in a study of immune characterization of retroperitoneal liposarcoma. One entry per CDR3 protein, called by TCRdb with MiXCR from the PCR reads. The data hold some 7,700 distinct CDR3 sequences, with roughly 30% observed a single time. The sequenced material came from blood. Every receptor here comes from a male donor with retroperitoneal liposarcoma.

In its sample, this clonotype was seen a few times. This sequence joins TRBV4-2 and TRBJ2-2; 8 bases agree with TRBD1. The CDR3 contains 15 residues. With V trimmed by 6 bases and J by 6 bases, 9 bases remained unmatched. The germline V gene has CDR1 LGHNA and CDR2 YNFKEQ. The CDR3 sequence: CASSPETGVAGELFF. CDR3 in DNA: TGTGCCAGCAGTCCCGAGACAGGGGTTGCCGGGGAGCTGTTTTTT.

This clonotype was found a few times. This chain joins TRBV7-2 and TRBJ2-1; TRBD2 matches 12 bases. TRBJ2-7 matches the DNA end more closely, so the J call is doubtful. This CDR3 is 15 amino acids long. The germline V gene encodes CDR1 SGHTA and CDR2 FQGNSA. The CDR3 is CASSPTSGRGNEQYF. DNA for the CDR3: TGTGCCAGCAGCCCGACTAGCGGGAGAGGGAACGAGCAGTACTTC.

This clonotype occurred a few times. Being one base from a much bigger clone, this may be a read error. This sequence joins TRBV6-1 and TRBJ1-5, with 7 bases lining up with TRBD1. The CDR3 spans 14 residues. The germline V gene encodes CDR1 MNHNS and CDR2 SASEGT. The CDR3 spells CASSLQGMNQTQHF. The CDR3 DNA reads as TGTGCCAGCAGTTTACAGGGGATGAATCAGACCCAGCATTTT.

This clonotype has a count of ten or more. CDR3 coding DNA: TGTGCCAGCAGCTTGCAGGGCGGGACTAGCGGGAGGGCCCGTGAGCAGTTCTTC. The encoded protein is CASSLQGGTSGRAREQFF. This rearrangement joins TRBV11-2 to TRBJ2-1, with 16 nucleotides matching TRBD2. V lost 3 bases to trimming and J lost 9 bases; unmatched junction nucleotides: 11. CDR1 and CDR2 from the germline V gene are SGHAT and FQNNGV. The CDR3 is 18 amino acids.

This chain connects TRBV3-1 to TRBJ2-1; 10 bases match TRBD2. The germline V gene encodes CDR1 LGHDT and CDR2 YNNKEL (reference sequence). The CDR3 has 15 residues. With V trimmed by 5 bases and J by 4 bases, 5 bases remained unmatched. The CDR3, as DNA: TGTGCCAGCAGCTCTAGCGGGAGCGGATACAATGAGCAGTTCTTC. This sequence encodes CASSSSGSGYNEQFF.